The entry below gives a single T cell receptor beta chain sequence along with its context. Positive CCR7 selection of CD45RO-negative cells yielded the naive CD8 cells, and terminally differentiated effector memory CD45RA+ cells were excluded. The study enrolled healthy HIV-negative adults without recent acute infections or vaccinations as donors. The CDR3 runs to 11 residues. CDR1 is MNHNS, CDR2 SASEGT, per germline. Between the trimmed V and J ends, which lost 11 bases and 7 bases, there was a span of 15 bases. This entry comes from a study of shared clonotypes between healthy human individuals. Sorted-subset replicate PCRs used roughly 180 ng DNA, some 31,000 T cell genomes. TCRdb's copy holds only in-frame clones and misses some; the assay was immunoSEQ multiplex PCR. The sample lists about 750,000 clones; 90% to 95% were seen once.

The sequence was collected from a man under 40 in good health. Sequencing was done on a sample of naive CD8+ T cells sorted from blood. The J gene is TRBJ2-7, the V gene TRBV6-1; D may be TRBD2 (6 bases). CDR3 residues: CAGGQGREQYF. DNA of the CDR3: TGTGCCGGAGGGCAGGGTCGGGAGCAGTACTTC.